The present T cell receptor beta chain was sequenced within a study of T cells in Graves' hyperthyroidism and ophthalmopathy. About the research overall: Peripheral blood was taken when the disease was first diagnosed, before any treatment began.

Patients having uncontrolled infection, another autoimmune disease, pregnancy or lactation were not included. From germline, CDR1 is SGHAT and CDR2 FQNNGV. V dropped 1 base and J dropped 9; count of bases not matched to a gene: 9. There are 16 residues in the CDR3. Amplification targeted TCR beta CDR3 regions from RNA transcripts. The HTBI primer set was used in a first-round RT-PCR of the TCR CDR3. MiXCR, applied by TCRdb to the multiplex PCR reads, yields one record per CDR3 protein. The sample consists of approximately 400,000 distinct CDR3 sequences, 25% of them appearing once. This TCR derives from a middle-aged man with Graves' hyperthyroidism. The sample was blood. This chain links TRBV11-2 with TRBJ2-1, with TRBD2 identical over 10 bases. The CDR3 is CASSLGLLAGVSEQFF. The CDR3 DNA sequence: TGTGCCAGCAGCTTAGGCCTTCTAGCGGGAGTTAGTGAGCAGTTCTTC.